Presented here are 22 T cell receptor beta chains from one specimen sequenced in a study of control samples from healthy donors and cancer patients. Using immunoSEQ multiplex PCR, the repertoire was profiled, and TCRdb retains in-frame clones only, with some absent. Of 45,000 to 60,000 clones in the sample, approximately 94% were seen once. Sequenced: PBMCs. These TCRs come from a man aged 25-45 years with colorectal cancer.

J is TRBJ2-2 and V is TRBV7-9, with 10 bases lining up with TRBD1. Germline CDR1 is SEHNR and CDR2 is FQNEAQ (reference sequence). The CDR3 has 17 residues. Trimming took 4 bases from V and 4 from J; bases not matched to a gene: 9. CDR3 bases: TGTGCCAGCAGCTCGACAGGGGGCTATGTGGGCACCGGGGAGCTGTTTTTT. This encodes CASSSTGGYVGTGELFF. The full variable domain, with the rest looked up from reference TRBV7-9 and TRBJ2-2, is DTGVSQNPRHKITKRGQNVTFRCDPISEHNRLYWYRQTLGQGPEFLTYFQNEAQLEKSRLLSDRFSAERPKGSFSTLEIQRTEQGDSAMYLCASSSTGGYVGTGELFFGEGSRLTVL.

The chain employs TRBV28 and TRBJ2-7, with 9 nucleotides matching TRBD1. CDR1 and CDR2 from the germline V gene are MDHEN and SYDVKM. V dropped 8 bases and J dropped 5; count of bases not matched to a gene: 7. The length of the CDR3 is 13 residues. The CDR3 DNA reads TGTGCCAGCGGGGGGACAGGGAGCGACGAGCAGTACTTC. Encoded protein: CASGGTGSDEQYF.

This chain uses TRBV24-1 with TRBJ1-3, with 7 bases matching TRBD1. The V gene's germline CDR1 is KGHDR and CDR2 SFDVKD. The J segment lost 11 bases and the V segment lost 9 bases, leaving 9 bases of the junction unmatched. This CDR3 comprises 12 residues. CDR3 sequence (DNA): TGTGCCACCCCTGGGACAGACCCTCCCATATATTTT. This encodes CATPGTDPPIYF.

This chain joins TRBV10-3 and TRBJ2-1; 7 nucleotides align to TRBD2. The CDR3 spans 15 residues. Germline V gene data show CDR1 as ENHRY and CDR2 as SYGVKD. After removal of 8 bases from V and 3 bases from J, the junction contained 10 bases not matched to a gene. The CDR3 coding sequence is TGTGCCATCGGGTCGGGGGGACTCAGCTACAATGAGCAGTTCTTC. It encodes CAIGSGGLSYNEQFF.

This rearrangement joins TRBV6-8 to TRBJ2-7; D gene uncertain. From germline, CDR1 is MNHGY and CDR2 SAAAGT. CDR3 length equals 11 residues. The V end was cut by 6 bases, the J end by 7 bases, with 10 bases between. Here the CDR3 DNA reads TGTGCCAGCAGCCACGTTTGTGAGCAGTACTTC. This gives the protein CASSHVCEQYF.

The V gene is TRBV6-2 or TRBV6-3, the J gene TRBJ1-6; D call uncertain. Germline assignment: CDR1 MNHEY and CDR2 SVGEGT. The CDR3 length is 17 residues. V lost 0 bases to trimming and J lost 5 bases, with 14 bases between them. CDR3 protein: CASSYSAGRRDNSPLHF. CDR3 sequence (DNA): TGTGCCAGCAGTTACTCGGCCGGTCGGAGAGATAATTCACCCCTCCACTTT.

The chain carries TRBV4-3 and TRBJ1-1; D is uncertain. The germline V gene encodes CDR1 LGHNA and CDR2 YSLEER. The CDR3 extends over 13 amino acids. V was shortened by 1 base and J by 1 base, with 4 bases between the two germline ends. CDR3 in DNA: TGCGCCAGCAGCCAAGGGGGGAACACTGAAGCTTTCTTT. Encoded protein: CASSQGGNTEAFF.

In its sample, this clone was seen once. One end of the junction varies from germline; a read error may be responsible. The chain couples TRBV4-2 to TRBJ2-2, with D perhaps TRBD2 (7 bases). The germline V gene encodes CDR1 LGHNA and CDR2 YNFKEQ. This CDR3 spans 17 amino acids. The CDR3 protein is CASRGVRGRMNSGELFF. CDR3 sequence (DNA): TGTGCCTCCCGAGGGGTGCGGGGGCGAATGAACTCCGGGGAGCTGTTTTTT.

The rearrangement joins TRBV6-5 to TRBJ2-7, with 9 bases matching TRBD1. Germline loops: CDR1 MNHEY, CDR2 SVGAGI. The CDR3 spans 14 residues. With 6 bases clipped from V and 2 bases from J, the junction kept 5 bases outside the gene matches. The CDR3 sequence is CASSSGDRAYEQYF. Here the CDR3 DNA reads TGTGCCAGCAGCTCCGGGGACAGGGCCTACGAGCAGTACTTC.

This clone is a singleton in its sample. The chain couples TRBV5-1 to TRBJ1-1, with D hard to call. The CDR3 sequence is 13 residues long. V dropped 8 bases and J dropped 5 bases, with 16 bases sitting between them. Germline V CDR1 and CDR2: SGHRS, YFSETQ. CDR3 sequence (DNA): TGCGCCAGTCTGACCGGGCCTGGGACTGAAGCTTTCTTT. Its translation: CASLTGPGTEAFF.

The table lists this clone with a count of one. The chain recombines TRBV19 with TRBJ1-1; the D is unclear. Trimming removed 4 bases from V and 1 base from J, with 7 bases in between. The CDR3 extends over 13 amino acids. Germline V gene lookup returns CDR1 LNHDA and CDR2 SQIVND (reference sequence). The CDR3 coding sequence is TGTGCCAGTAGTAGCCAGAAGAACACTGAAGCTTTCTTT. Protein product: CASSSQKNTEAFF.

The chain combines TRBV12-3 or TRBV12-4 with TRBJ2-1; D not resolved. The CDR3 runs to 12 residues. Trimming shortened V by 1 base and J by 7 bases, and 5 bases separated the two germline ends. The CDR3 loop is CASSLVENEQFF. As DNA, the CDR3 is TGTGCCAGCAGTTTAGTGGAAAATGAGCAGTTCTTC.

The V call is TRBV12-5, the J call TRBJ2-1; D is unresolved. Per germline, CDR1 LGHNT and CDR2 FRNRAP. The CDR3 sequence is 11 residues long. The V gene lost 6 bases and the J gene lost 5 bases, with 5 bases spanning the gap. CDR3 sequence (DNA): TGTGCTAGTGGACGGAACAATGAGCAGTTCTTC. Translating it yields CASGRNNEQFF.

V is TRBV7-2 and J is TRBJ2-4; D possibly matches TRBD1 or TRBD2 (5 bases each). Germline V lookup: CDR1 SGHTA, CDR2 FQGNSA. CDR3 length: 18 amino acids. Trimming pared 1 base from V and 0 bases from J, leaving 16 bases between. For the CDR3, the DNA is TGTGCCAGCAGCTTAGTAAGGGACCGGCTACTAGCCAAAAACATTCAGTACTTC. This codes for CASSLVRDRLLAKNIQYF.

This chain's CDR3 is CAWTGTSGAYNEQFF. As DNA, the CDR3 is TGTGCCTGGACCGGGACTAGCGGGGCTTACAATGAGCAGTTCTTC. The chain links TRBV30 to TRBJ2-1; 13 nucleotides agree with TRBD2. CDR3 length equals 15 residues. CDR1 is GTSNPN, CDR2 SVGIG, per germline (reference sequence). The V gene end was trimmed by 4 bases and the J gene end by 4 bases; junction bases not matched to a gene: 4.

This clone was picked up a small number of times. The rearrangement links TRBV30 to TRBJ2-1, with a possible D match to TRBD1 (6 bases). Trimming stripped 2 bases from V and 7 bases from J, with 9 bases between. CDR1 is GTSNPN, CDR2 SVGIG, per germline (reference sequence). This CDR3 is built from 12 residues. This CDR3 reads CAWSQGWNEQFF. CDR3 nucleotides: TGTGCCTGGAGTCAGGGGTGGAATGAGCAGTTCTTC.

The chain links TRBV7-2 to TRBJ1-5; D is ambiguous. The CDR3 extends over 13 amino acids. V lost 0 bases and J lost 7, with 7 bases in between. In germline, CDR1 is SGHTA, CDR2 FQGNSA. This CDR3 is CASSLAGLQPQHF. DNA of the CDR3: TGTGCCAGCAGCTTAGCCGGTCTACAGCCCCAGCATTTT.

The gene calls are TRBV9 and TRBJ2-3, with a weak D call TRBD1 (5 bases). CDR3 length equals 14 residues. V was pared by 0 bases and J by 4 bases, with 9 bases between. Germline CDR1 is SGDLS and CDR2 is YYNGEE. CDR3 in amino acids: CASSVVGAADTQYF. CDR3 sequence (DNA): TGTGCCAGCAGCGTAGTAGGGGCTGCAGATACGCAGTATTTT.

The chain employs TRBV6-6 and TRBJ2-3; no definite D call. The CDR3 runs 12 residues. Germline assignment: CDR1 MNHNY and CDR2 SVGAGI (reference sequence). Deletions cut 5 bases from V and 3 bases from J, with 6 bases between. This CDR3 is CASSRPTDTQYF. The CDR3 DNA is TGTGCCAGCAGTCGGCCGACAGATACGCAGTATTTT.

The chain couples TRBV29-1 to TRBJ2-2; TRBD1 matches 9 bases. CDR1 is SQVTM and CDR2 is ANQGSEA in the germline V gene. The CDR3 contains 14 residues. J lost 3 bases, V lost 4 bases, and 3 bases had no gene match. The CDR3 DNA sequence: TGCAGCGTTGGTGACAGGGGGGACACCGGGGAGCTGTTTTTT. This encodes CSVGDRGDTGELFF.

V usage is TRBV10-2 and J usage is TRBJ1-1, with 8 bases identical to TRBD1. From germline, CDR1 is WSHSY and CDR2 SAAADI. CDR3 length: 15 amino acids. The V segment lost 6 bases and the J segment 4 bases; nucleotides outside the gene matches: 10. The CDR3 sequence: CASRENDRGGTEAFF. CDR3 DNA sequence: TGCGCCAGCAGAGAAAACGACAGGGGTGGCACTGAAGCTTTCTTT.

The table lists this clone with a count of one. This chain connects TRBV5-1 to TRBJ2-2; 14 bases match TRBD2. Unmatched junction bases numbered 4, after V lost 0 bases and J lost 3 bases. Per germline, CDR1 SGHRS and CDR2 YFSETQ. This CDR3 spans 18 amino acids. This CDR3 reads CASSLGLAGGPDTGELFF. CDR3 sequence (DNA): TGCGCCAGCAGCTTGGGACTAGCGGGGGGGCCTGACACCGGGGAGCTGTTTTTT.